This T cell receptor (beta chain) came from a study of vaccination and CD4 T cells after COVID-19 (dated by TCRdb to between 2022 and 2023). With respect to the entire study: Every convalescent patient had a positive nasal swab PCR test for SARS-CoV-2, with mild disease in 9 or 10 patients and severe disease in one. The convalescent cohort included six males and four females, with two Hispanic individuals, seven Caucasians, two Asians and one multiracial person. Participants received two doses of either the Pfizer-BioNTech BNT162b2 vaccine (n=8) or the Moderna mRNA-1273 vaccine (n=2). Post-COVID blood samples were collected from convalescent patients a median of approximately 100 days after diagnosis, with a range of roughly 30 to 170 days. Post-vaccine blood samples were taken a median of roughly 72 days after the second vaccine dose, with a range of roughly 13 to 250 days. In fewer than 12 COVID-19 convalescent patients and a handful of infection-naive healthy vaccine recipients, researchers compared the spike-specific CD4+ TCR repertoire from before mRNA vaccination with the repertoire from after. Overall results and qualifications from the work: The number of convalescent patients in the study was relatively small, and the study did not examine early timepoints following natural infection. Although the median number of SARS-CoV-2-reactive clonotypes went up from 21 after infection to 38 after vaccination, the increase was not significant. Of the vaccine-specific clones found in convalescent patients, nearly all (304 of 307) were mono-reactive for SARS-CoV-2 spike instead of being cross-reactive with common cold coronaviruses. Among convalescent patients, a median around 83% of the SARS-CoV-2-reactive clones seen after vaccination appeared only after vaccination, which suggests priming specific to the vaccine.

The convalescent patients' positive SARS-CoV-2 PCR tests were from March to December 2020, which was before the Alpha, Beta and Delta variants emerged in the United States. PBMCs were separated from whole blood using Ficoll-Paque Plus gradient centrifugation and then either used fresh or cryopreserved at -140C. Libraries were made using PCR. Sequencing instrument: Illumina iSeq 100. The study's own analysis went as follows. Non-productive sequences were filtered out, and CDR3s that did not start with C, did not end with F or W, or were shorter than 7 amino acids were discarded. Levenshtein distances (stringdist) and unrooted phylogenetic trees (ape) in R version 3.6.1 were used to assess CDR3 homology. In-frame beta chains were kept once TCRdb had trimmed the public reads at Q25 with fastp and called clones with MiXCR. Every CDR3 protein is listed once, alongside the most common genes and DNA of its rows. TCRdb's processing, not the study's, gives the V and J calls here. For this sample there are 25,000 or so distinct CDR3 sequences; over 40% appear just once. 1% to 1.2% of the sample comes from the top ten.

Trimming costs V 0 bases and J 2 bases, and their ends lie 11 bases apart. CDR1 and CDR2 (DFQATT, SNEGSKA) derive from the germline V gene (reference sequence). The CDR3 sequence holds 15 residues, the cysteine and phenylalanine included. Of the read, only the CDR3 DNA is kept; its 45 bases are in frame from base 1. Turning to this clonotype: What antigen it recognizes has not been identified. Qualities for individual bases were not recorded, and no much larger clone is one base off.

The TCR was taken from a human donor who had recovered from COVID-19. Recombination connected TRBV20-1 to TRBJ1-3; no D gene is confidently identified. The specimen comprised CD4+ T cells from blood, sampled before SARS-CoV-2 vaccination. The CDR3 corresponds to CSARELGSPGNTIYF. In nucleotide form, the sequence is TGCAGTGCTAGAGAGTTGGGCAGCCCTGGAAACACCATATATTTT.